A single sample is the source of the 14 T cell receptor beta chains below, sequenced in a study of cytomegalovirus exposure and HLA in healthy donors. Clones were sequenced by immunoSEQ multiplex PCR, and TCRdb holds only the in-frame ones, with some missing. The sample has around 150,000 clones, less than 90% seen once. The sample consisted of PBMCs. These receptors were taken from a woman under 40 in good health and CMV-seronegative.

The chain recombines TRBV6-5 with TRBJ2-1, with a possible D match to TRBD1 (5 bases). Looked up from germline, CDR1 is MNHEY and CDR2 is SVGAGI. The CDR3 is made up of 13 amino acids. V dropped 1 base and J dropped 7 bases, with 8 bases sitting between them. CDR3 in amino acids: CASSYLGENEQFF. The DNA of the CDR3 is TGTGCCAGCAGTTACTTAGGGGAAAATGAGCAGTTCTTC.

The DNA for the CDR3 is TGTGCCAGCAAGGATCAGGGGACCTATGGCTACACCTTC. Translation gives CASKDQGTYGYTF. The rearrangement joins TRBV7-8 to TRBJ1-2; possibly TRBD1 for D (6 bases). This CDR3 comprises 13 residues. V lost 7 bases, J lost 4 bases, and 13 bases lay in between. The germline gives CDR1 SGHVS, CDR2 FQNEAQ.

The chain is built from TRBV7-9 and TRBJ1-1; 7 bases line up with TRBD1. The CDR3 covers 15 residues. Trimming took 5 bases from V and 4 from J; bases not matched to a gene: 10. Germline V CDR1 and CDR2: SEHNR, FQNEAQ (reference sequence). CDR3 sequence: CASSQTGVGGTEAFF. The CDR3 DNA follows: TGTGCCAGCAGCCAAACAGGGGTAGGTGGCACTGAAGCTTTCTTT.

The CDR3 loop is CASSARDFITYEQYF. The DNA of the CDR3 is TGTGCCAGCAGTGCCCGGGACTTTATTACCTACGAGCAGTACTTC. The V and J genes are TRBV28 and TRBJ2-7, with D possibly matching TRBD2 (6 bases). Germline V CDR1 and CDR2: MDHEN, SYDVKM. V was trimmed by 5 bases and J by 2 bases, leaving 16 bases between them. This CDR3 is built from 15 residues.

The chain joins TRBV7-9 to TRBJ1-1; D remains ambiguous. V lost 5 bases and J lost 0, with 13 bases in between. Germline lookup yields CDR1 SEHNR and CDR2 FQNEAQ (reference sequence). This CDR3 spans 15 amino acids. The CDR3 coding sequence is TGTGCCAGCAGCCAGCCCGGACTAATGAACACTGAAGCTTTCTTT. This gives the protein CASSQPGLMNTEAFF.

The CDR3: CASSTLTSGRDKQYF. CDR3 bases: TGTGCCAGCAGTACTCTCACTAGCGGGAGGGACAAGCAGTACTTC. The V call is TRBV2, the J call TRBJ2-7; TRBD2 aligns across 13 bases. The CDR3 length is 15 residues. From germline, CDR1 is SNHLY and CDR2 FYNNEI. V shed 5 bases, J shed 8 bases, and the junction held 9 bases outside the gene matches.

The chain has TRBV5-1 and TRBJ2-3; 10 bases are shared with TRBD2. The germline gives CDR1 SGHRS, CDR2 YFSETQ. With 2 bases clipped from V and 6 bases from J, the junction kept 6 bases outside the gene matches. There are 15 residues in the CDR3. CDR3 in amino acids: CASSFSGGQSDTQYF. The CDR3 nucleotides are TGCGCCAGCAGCTTTAGCGGGGGGCAATCTGATACGCAGTATTTT.

V gene TRBV4-2 combines with J gene TRBJ2-7; D call uncertain. Deletions cut 0 bases from V and 5 bases from J, with 5 bases between. Germline V gives CDR1 LGHNA, CDR2 YNFKEQ. The CDR3 length is 12 residues. The DNA for the CDR3 is TGTGCCAGCAGCCAAGAGGGGAACGAGCAGTACTTC. Amino acid sequence: CASSQEGNEQYF.

This chain links TRBV5-1 with TRBJ2-3; 9 positions match TRBD2. Trimming removed 1 base from V and 6 bases from J; junction bases left unmatched: 9. The germline CDR1 and CDR2 sequences are SGHRS and YFSETQ. The CDR3 length is 16 residues. The CDR3 nucleotides are TGCGCCAGCAGCTTGTTGTCCGGGACTAGCATTGATACGCAGTATTTT. This gives the protein CASSLLSGTSIDTQYF.

Only a few counts were recorded for this clone. This chain connects TRBV6-5 to TRBJ1-2, with D tentatively TRBD1 (6 bases). Trimming pared 5 bases from V and 4 bases from J, leaving 17 bases between. The CDR3 length is 15 residues. The germline V gene has CDR1 MNHEY and CDR2 SVGAGI. DNA of the CDR3: TGTGCCAGCAGTCCCTCAAGGACAGCAAGCTATGGCTACACCTTC. Its protein product is CASSPSRTASYGYTF.

The gene calls are TRBV11-1 and TRBJ2-1, with a weak D call TRBD2 (5 bases). The CDR3 contains 12 residues. Germline CDR1 is SGHAT and CDR2 is FQDESV (reference sequence). Trimming shortened V by 9 bases and J by 8 bases, and 14 bases separated the two germline ends. The CDR3 here is CASSVEGYEQFF. CDR3 coding DNA: TGTGCCAGTAGCGTGGAAGGCTATGAGCAGTTCTTC.

V is TRBV7-6 and J is TRBJ2-3; maybe TRBD1 (5 bases). Trimming cost V 1 base and J 2 bases, with 10 bases left between them. The CDR3 is 15 residues long. Germline V gene data show CDR1 as SGHVS and CDR2 as FNYEAQ. The CDR3 sequence is CASSLGQGYTDTQYF. The CDR3 DNA sequence: TGTGCCAGCAGCTTAGGCCAGGGATACACAGATACGCAGTATTTT.

This clone appeared a single time. The CDR3 region has the DNA TGTGCCAGCAGTCCCGACAGGGGGCTGTACGAGCAGTACTTC. It is translated as CASSPDRGLYEQYF. This chain links TRBV28 with TRBJ2-7, with 10 bases identical to TRBD1. V was pared by 5 bases and J by 4 bases, with 5 bases of the junction left unmatched. Germline lookup yields CDR1 MDHEN and CDR2 SYDVKM. The CDR3 contains 14 residues.

The V gene is TRBV28, the J gene TRBJ2-5; TRBD2 is a possible D gene (6 bases). The CDR3 consists of 16 residues. Between the trimmed V and J ends, which lost 2 bases and 2 bases, there was a span of 15 bases. Germline assignment: CDR1 MDHEN and CDR2 SYDVKM. CDR3 sequence reads: CASSLVGGAAQETQYF. For the CDR3, the DNA is TGTGCCAGCAGTTTAGTTGGCGGGGCTGCACAAGAGACCCAGTACTTC. Full variable domain (remainder filled in from reference TRBV28 and TRBJ2-5): DVKVTQSSRYLVKRTGEKVFLECVQDMDHENMFWYRQDPGLGLRLIYFSYDVKMKEKGDIPEGYSVSREKKERFSLILESASTNQTSMYLCASSLVGGAAQETQYFGPGTRLLVL.